This T cell receptor beta chain was sequenced for a study of cytomegalovirus exposure and HLA in healthy donors. Germline CDR1 MDHEN, CDR2 SYDVKM. V gave up 4 bases and J gave up 8 bases; unmatched junction bases: 4. The CDR3 has 13 amino acids. The PCR used 60 Vbeta and 13 Jbeta primers. Clones were sequenced by immunoSEQ multiplex PCR, and TCRdb holds only the in-frame ones, with some missing. Here the sample table reports roughly 62,000 clones. The chain links TRBV28 to TRBJ1-4, with 7 bases identical to TRBD1. The sequenced sample consisted of PBMCs. This receptor was taken from a woman aged 18-29 years in good health and CMV-seronegative. The CDR3 region is CASSYRGGEKLFF. The CDR3 DNA sequence: TGTGCCAGCAGTTACAGGGGAGGAGAAAAACTGTTTTTT.